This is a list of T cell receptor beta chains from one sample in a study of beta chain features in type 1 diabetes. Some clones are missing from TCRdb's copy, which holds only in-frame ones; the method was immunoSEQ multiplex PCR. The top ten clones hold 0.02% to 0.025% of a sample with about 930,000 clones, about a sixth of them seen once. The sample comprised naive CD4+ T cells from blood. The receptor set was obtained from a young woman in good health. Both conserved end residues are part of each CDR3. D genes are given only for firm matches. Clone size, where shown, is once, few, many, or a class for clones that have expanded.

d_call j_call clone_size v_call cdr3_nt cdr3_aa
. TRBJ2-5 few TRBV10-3 TGTGCCACCAGAGATTCGAAGATTCAAGAGACCCAGTACTTC CATRDSKIQETQYF
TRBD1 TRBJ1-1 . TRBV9 TGTGCCAGCAGCGTAGCTACAGGGGGAGGCACTGAAGCTTTCTTT CASSVATGGGTEAFF
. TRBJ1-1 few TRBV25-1 TGTGCCAGCAGCCTCCCCGGGACGGGGAACACTGAAGCTTTCTTT CASSLPGTGNTEAFF
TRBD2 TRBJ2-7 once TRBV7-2 TGTGCCAGCAGCTTAGTTGCGGGGGGACCCTCGGAGCAGTACTTC CASSLVAGGPSEQYF
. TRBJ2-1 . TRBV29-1 TGCAGCGGGGCAGGCACCTACAATGAGCAGTTCTTC CSGAGTYNEQFF
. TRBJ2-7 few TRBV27 TGTGCCAGCAGGCGAGACCCGTACGAGCAGTACTTC CASRRDPYEQYF
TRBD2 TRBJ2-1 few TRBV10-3 TGTGCCATCAGAGAGAGCGGGAACAATGAGCAGTTCTTC CAIRESGNNEQFF
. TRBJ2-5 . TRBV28 TGTGCCAGCAGTTTGGGGGGCCGCGGGGAGACCCAGTACTTC CASSLGGRGETQYF
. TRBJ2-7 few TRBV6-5 TGTGCCAGCAGTTACCGTGGGACCTTCTCCTACGAGCAGTACTTC CASSYRGTFSYEQYF
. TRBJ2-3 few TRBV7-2 TGTGCCAGCAGCTTAGGGGTGTCGACTAGCACAGATACGCAGTATTTT CASSLGVSTSTDTQYF
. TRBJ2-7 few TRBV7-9 TGTGCCAGCAGCAGGGCCCGCGAGCAGTACTTC CASSRAREQYF